The 13 T cell receptor beta chains below all came from one sample that was sequenced in a study of glioma-infiltrating T cells. Amplification of TCR alpha and beta CDR3 regions from RNA used iRepertoire nested multiplex PCR. TCRdb used MiXCR to reprocess the multiplex PCR reads, holding one entry per CDR3 protein. The sample contains some 160,000 distinct CDR3 sequences, around 40% of which appear only once. The material sequenced was glioma tissue, nonneoplastic brain tissue, or PBMCs (not recorded which). These receptors were obtained from a human donor with low-grade glioma or glioblastoma, undergoing nonglioma brain surgery, or in good health (not recorded which).

Note on this clonotype: A much larger clonotype is one base distant, so this may be a read error. This rearrangement joins TRBV2 to TRBJ2-7; a possible D gene is TRBD1 (5 bases). The CDR3 spans 12 residues. V was shortened by 5 bases and J by 7 bases, with 12 bases between the two germline ends. Germline V CDR1 and CDR2: SNHLY, FYNNEI. The CDR3 DNA reads TGTGCCAGCAGTCCGGACACGTGGGAGCAGTACTTC. This codes for CASSPDTWEQYF. The whole variable domain, remainder taken from reference TRBV2 and TRBJ2-7, is EPEVTQTPSHQVTQMGQEVILRCVPISNHLYFYWYRQILGQKVEFLVSFYNNEISEKSEIFDDQFSVERPDGSNFTLKIRSTKLEDSAMYFCASSPDTWEQYFGPGTRLTVT.

The chain joins TRBV6-6 to TRBJ2-3; no reliable D call. Trimming shortened V by 6 bases and J by 6 bases, and 16 bases separated the two germline ends. This CDR3 has 14 residues. Germline V gene data show CDR1 as MNHNY and CDR2 as SVGAGI (reference sequence). The CDR3 sequence: CASSHTAGVDTQYF. The CDR3 nucleotides read TGTGCCAGCAGCCATACCGCAGGAGTCGATACGCAGTATTTT.

This sequence joins TRBV5-1 and TRBJ2-7; 7 bases line up with TRBD2. CDR1 and CDR2 (germline): SGHRS, YFSETQ. V was clipped by 8 bases and J by 2 bases; unmatched bases: 4. CDR3 size: 12 residues. The CDR3: CASAGTTYEQYF. The CDR3 DNA reads TGCGCCAGTGCCGGGACTACCTACGAGCAGTACTTC.

Notes on this clonotype: Being one base from a much bigger clone, this may be a read error. The chain couples TRBV19 to TRBJ2-1; 10 nucleotides agree with TRBD2. Germline loops: CDR1 LNHDA, CDR2 SQIVND (reference sequence). The CDR3 extends over 15 amino acids. J lost 5 bases, V lost 7 bases, and 8 bases had no gene match. CDR3 sequence: CASTTGLADDNEQFF. Here the CDR3 DNA reads TGTGCCAGTACTACCGGACTAGCGGATGACAATGAGCAGTTCTTC.

Note on this clonotype: A much larger clone lies a single base off, so this may be a read error. V and J are TRBV20-1 and TRBJ1-1; tentatively, D is TRBD1 (5 bases). The CDR3 consists of 12 residues. The germline V gene encodes CDR1 DFQATT and CDR2 SNEGSKA (reference sequence). CDR3 sequence (DNA): TGCAGTGTCCCAGGGCCGGGACGGGGAGCTATCTTT. Translated: CSVPGPGRGAIF.

Worth noting for this clonotype: Just one base apart from a much larger clone, this may be a read error. This chain links TRBV2 with TRBJ1-2; the D gene is possibly TRBD1 (6 bases). This CDR3 comprises 13 residues. Germline V gene data show CDR1 as SNHLY and CDR2 as FYNNEI. The CDR3 loop is CDSSRAGTSSYTF. The CDR3 DNA reads TGTGACAGCAGTCGTGCCGGGACAAGCAGCTACACCTTC.

As to this clonotype: This clone may be a read error of a much larger clone one base away. V gene TRBV7-6 combines with J gene TRBJ1-5; the match to TRBD1 covers 8 bases. The CDR3 spans 13 residues. Trimming took 6 bases from V and 7 from J; bases not matched to a gene: 5. Germline CDR1 reads SGHVS; CDR2 reads FNYEAQ. The CDR3 region has the DNA TGTGCCAGCAGACTCACAGGGGGGCAGCCCCAGCATTTT. Translation gives CASRLTGGQPQHF.

The rearrangement uses TRBV2 and TRBJ2-7; D could derive from TRBD1 or TRBD2 (5 bases each). Between the trimmed V and J ends, which lost 2 bases and 7 bases, there was a span of 18 bases. The CDR3 contains 15 residues. Per the germline V gene, CDR1 is SNHLY and CDR2 is FYNNEI. The CDR3 loop reads CASSESAGTPWEQYF. In DNA, the CDR3 is TGTGCCAGCAGTGAATCGGCAGGGACCCCTTGGGAGCAGTACTTC.

The table lists this clonotype with many counts. The chain joins TRBV20-1 to TRBJ1-3; D remains ambiguous. The CDR3 extends over 12 amino acids. The germline V gene has CDR1 DFQATT and CDR2 SNEGSKA (reference sequence). The DNA for the CDR3 is TGCAGCGTACCGGGGACTGGAAACACCATATATTTT. Encoded protein: CSVPGTGNTIYF.

This clonotype was detected ten times or more. The chain carries TRBV6-1 and TRBJ2-3, with D perhaps TRBD2 (5 bases). The CDR3 loop spans 12 amino acids. Germline V gene lookup returns CDR1 MNHNS and CDR2 SASEGT. V gave up 7 bases and J gave up 7 bases, with 12 bases separating them. The DNA for the CDR3 is TGTGCCAGCATTAGCCCGGGGTATACGCAGTATTTT. It yields the protein CASISPGYTQYF.

This clonotype was recorded many times. The chain employs TRBV5-4 and TRBJ1-3; no clear D gene. CDR3 length: 14 residues. Per the germline V gene, CDR1 is SGHNT and CDR2 is YYREEE (reference sequence). Trimming cost V 1 base and J 0 bases, with 5 bases left between them. The CDR3 sequence: CASSLSVSGNTIYF. The CDR3 nucleotides are TGTGCCAGCAGCTTGTCAGTCTCTGGAAACACCATATATTTT.

This chain joins TRBV18 and TRBJ1-6; D not resolved. Trimming left V 6 bases short and J 9 bases short, with 15 bases between. This CDR3 region has 14 residues. Germline V CDR1 and CDR2: KGHSH, LQKENI. CDR3 sequence: CASSLPAGSSPLHF. The CDR3 DNA follows: TGTGCCAGCTCCCTCCCGGCCGGGAGTTCACCCCTCCACTTT.

A remark on this clonotype: The junction and the germline gene differ at one end; a read error may be behind it. The rearrangement links TRBV29-1 to TRBJ2-2; 8 bases match TRBD1. The germline gives CDR1 SQVTM, CDR2 ANQGSEA. CDR3 length equals 13 residues. In nucleotides, the CDR3 is TGCAGCGTTGGACAGGGGAAGACCGGGGAGATGTTTTTT. It encodes CSVGQGKTGEMFF.